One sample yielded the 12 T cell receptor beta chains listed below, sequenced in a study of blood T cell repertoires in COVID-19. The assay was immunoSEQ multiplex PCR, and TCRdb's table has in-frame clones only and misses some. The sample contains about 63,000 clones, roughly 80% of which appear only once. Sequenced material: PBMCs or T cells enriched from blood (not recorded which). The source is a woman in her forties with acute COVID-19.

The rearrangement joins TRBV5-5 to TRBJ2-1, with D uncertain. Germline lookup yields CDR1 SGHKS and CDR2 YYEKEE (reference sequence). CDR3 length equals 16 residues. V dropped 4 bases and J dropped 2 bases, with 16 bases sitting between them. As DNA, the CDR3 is TGTGCCAGCAGCCCTACTGAGGCCCACCCCTACAATGAGCAGTTCTTC. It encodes CASSPTEAHPYNEQFF.

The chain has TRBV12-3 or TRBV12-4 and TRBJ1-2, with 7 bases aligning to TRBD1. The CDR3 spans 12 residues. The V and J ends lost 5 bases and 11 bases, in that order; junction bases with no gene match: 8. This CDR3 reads CASSTDRARYTF. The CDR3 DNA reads TGTGCCAGCAGTACCGACAGGGCAAGGTACACCTTC.

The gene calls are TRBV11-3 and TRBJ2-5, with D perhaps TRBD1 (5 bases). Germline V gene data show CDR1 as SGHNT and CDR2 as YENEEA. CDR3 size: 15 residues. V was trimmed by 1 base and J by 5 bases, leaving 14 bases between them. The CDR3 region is CASSLGGRQKETQYF. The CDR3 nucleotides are TGTGCCAGCAGCTTAGGGGGCAGGCAAAAGGAGACCCAGTACTTC.

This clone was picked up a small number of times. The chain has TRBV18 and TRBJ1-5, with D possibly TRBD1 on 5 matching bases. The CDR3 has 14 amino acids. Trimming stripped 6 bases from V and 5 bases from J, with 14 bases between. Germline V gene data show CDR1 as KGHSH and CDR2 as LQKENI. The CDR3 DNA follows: TGTGCCAGCTCCCCTGACAGCGTTGATCAGCCCCAGCATTTT. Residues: CASSPDSVDQPQHF.

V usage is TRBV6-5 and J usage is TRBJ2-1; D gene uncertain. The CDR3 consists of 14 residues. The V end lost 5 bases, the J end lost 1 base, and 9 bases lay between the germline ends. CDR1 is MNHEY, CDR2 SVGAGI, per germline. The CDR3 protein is CASSTAGSYNEQFF. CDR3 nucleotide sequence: TGTGCCAGCAGTACAGCTGGGTCCTACAATGAGCAGTTCTTC.

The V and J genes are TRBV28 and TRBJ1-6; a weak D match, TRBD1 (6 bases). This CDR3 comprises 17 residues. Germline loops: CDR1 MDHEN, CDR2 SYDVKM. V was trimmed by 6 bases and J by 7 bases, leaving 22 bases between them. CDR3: CASRPGETAMGNSPLHF. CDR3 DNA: TGTGCCAGCAGACCAGGGGAGACGGCTATGGGGAATTCACCCCTCCACTTT.

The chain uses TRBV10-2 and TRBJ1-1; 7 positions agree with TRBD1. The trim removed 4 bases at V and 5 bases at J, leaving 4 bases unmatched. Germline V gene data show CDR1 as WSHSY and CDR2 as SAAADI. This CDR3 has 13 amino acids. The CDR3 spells CASSAGGRTEAFF. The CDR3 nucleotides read TGCGCCAGCAGTGCAGGGGGACGGACTGAAGCTTTCTTT.

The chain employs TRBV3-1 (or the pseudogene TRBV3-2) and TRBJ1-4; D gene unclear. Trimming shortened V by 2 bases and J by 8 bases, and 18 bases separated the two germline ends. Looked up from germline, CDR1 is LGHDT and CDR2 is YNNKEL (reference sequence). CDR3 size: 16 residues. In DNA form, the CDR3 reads TGTGCCAGCAGCCAACTACCGGGCCCGGGAGGGGAAAAACTGTTTTTT. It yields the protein CASSQLPGPGGEKLFF.

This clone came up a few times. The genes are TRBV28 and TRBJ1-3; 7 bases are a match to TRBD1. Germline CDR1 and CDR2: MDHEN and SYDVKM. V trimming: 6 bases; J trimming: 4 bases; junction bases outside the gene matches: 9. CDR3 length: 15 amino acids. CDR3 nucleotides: TGTGCCAGCAGAGCCACAGGGGCGGAGGGAAACACCATATATTTT. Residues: CASRATGAEGNTIYF.

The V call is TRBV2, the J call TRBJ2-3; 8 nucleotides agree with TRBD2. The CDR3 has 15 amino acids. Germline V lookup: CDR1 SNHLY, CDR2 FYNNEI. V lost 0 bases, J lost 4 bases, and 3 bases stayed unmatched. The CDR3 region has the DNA TGTGCCAGCAGTGAAGCTCGGGGACTAGCAGATACGCAGTATTTT. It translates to CASSEARGLADTQYF.

CDR3 nucleotide sequence: TGTGCCACCACGCTGGAGTGGGACAGCTTCGGTTCACCCCTCCACTTT. Amino acid sequence: CATTLEWDSFGSPLHF. The rearrangement links TRBV5-8 to TRBJ1-6, with 7 bases fitting TRBD1. J gave up 9 bases and V 9 bases, and 18 bases lay outside the gene matches. Germline CDR1 and CDR2: SGHTS and YDEGEE. The CDR3 has 16 residues.

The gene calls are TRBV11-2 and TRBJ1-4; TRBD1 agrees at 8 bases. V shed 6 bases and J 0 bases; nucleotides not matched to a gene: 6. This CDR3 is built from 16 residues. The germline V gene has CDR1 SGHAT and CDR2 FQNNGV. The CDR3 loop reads CASSLAGGATNEKLFF. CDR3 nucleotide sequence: TGTGCCAGCAGTCTCGCAGGGGGCGCAACTAATGAAAAACTGTTTTTT.